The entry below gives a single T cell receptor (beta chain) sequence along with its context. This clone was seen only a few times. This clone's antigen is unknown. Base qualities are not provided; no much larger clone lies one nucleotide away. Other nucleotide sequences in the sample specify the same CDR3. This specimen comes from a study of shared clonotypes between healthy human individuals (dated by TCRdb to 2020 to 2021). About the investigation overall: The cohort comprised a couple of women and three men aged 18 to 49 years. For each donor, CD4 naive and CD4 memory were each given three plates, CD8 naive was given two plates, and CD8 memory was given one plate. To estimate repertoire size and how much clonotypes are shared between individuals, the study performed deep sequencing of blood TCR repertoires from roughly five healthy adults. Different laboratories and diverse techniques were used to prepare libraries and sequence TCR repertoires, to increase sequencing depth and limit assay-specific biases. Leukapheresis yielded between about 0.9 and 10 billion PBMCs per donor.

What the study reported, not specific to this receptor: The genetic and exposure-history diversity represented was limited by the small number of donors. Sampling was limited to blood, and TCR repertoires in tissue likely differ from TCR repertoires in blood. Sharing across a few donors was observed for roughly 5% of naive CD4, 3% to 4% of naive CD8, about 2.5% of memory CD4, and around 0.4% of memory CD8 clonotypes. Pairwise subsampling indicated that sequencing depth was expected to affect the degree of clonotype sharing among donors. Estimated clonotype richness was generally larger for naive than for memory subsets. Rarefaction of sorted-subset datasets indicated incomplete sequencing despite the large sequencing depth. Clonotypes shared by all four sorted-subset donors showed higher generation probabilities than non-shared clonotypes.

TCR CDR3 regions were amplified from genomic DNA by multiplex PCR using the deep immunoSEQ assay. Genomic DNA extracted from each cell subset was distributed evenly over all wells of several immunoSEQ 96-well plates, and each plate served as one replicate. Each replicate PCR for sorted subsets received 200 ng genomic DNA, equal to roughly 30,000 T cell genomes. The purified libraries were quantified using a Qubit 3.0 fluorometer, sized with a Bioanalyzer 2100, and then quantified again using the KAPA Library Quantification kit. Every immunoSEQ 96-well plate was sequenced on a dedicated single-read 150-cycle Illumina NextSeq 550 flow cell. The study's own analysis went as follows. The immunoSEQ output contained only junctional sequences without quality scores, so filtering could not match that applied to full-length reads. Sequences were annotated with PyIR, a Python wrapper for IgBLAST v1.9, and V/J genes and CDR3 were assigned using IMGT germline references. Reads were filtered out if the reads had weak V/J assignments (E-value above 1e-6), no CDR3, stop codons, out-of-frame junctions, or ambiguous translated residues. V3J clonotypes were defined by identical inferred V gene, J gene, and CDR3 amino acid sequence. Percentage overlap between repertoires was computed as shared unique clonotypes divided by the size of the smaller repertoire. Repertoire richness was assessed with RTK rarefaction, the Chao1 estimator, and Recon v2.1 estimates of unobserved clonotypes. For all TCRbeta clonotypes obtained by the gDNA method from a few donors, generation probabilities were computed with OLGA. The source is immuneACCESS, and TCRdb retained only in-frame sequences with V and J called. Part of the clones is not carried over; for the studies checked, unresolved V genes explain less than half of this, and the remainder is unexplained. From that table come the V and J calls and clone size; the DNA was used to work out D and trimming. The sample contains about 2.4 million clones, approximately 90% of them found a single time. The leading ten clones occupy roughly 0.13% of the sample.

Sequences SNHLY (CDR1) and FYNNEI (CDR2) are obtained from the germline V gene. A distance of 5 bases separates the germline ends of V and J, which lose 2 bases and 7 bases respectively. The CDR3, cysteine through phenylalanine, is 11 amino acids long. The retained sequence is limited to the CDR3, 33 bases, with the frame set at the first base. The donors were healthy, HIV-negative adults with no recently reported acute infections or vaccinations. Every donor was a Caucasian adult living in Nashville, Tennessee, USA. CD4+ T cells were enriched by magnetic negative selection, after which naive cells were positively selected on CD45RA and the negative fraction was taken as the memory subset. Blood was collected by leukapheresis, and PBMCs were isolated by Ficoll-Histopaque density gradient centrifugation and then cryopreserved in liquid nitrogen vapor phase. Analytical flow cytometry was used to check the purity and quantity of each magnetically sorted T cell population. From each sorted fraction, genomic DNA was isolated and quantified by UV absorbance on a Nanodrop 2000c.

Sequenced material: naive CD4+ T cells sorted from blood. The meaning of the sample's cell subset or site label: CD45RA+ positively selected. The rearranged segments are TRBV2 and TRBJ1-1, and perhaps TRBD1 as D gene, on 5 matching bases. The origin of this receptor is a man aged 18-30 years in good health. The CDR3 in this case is CASSERGEAFF. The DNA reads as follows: TGTGCCAGCAGTGAAAGGGGTGAAGCTTTCTTT.